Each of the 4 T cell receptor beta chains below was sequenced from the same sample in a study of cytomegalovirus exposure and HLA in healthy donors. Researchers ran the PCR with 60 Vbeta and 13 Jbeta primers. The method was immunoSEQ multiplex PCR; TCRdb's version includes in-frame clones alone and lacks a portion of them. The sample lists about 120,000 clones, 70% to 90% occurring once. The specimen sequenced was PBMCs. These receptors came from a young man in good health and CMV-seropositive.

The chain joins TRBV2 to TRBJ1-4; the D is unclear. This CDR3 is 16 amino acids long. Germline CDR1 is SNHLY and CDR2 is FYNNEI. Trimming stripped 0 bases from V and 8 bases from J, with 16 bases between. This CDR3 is CASSEAAGKVSEKLFF. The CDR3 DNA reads TGTGCCAGCAGTGAAGCAGCCGGGAAGGTTTCGGAAAAACTGTTTTTT.

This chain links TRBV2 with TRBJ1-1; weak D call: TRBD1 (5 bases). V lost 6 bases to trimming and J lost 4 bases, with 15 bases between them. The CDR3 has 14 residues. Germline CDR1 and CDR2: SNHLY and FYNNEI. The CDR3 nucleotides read TGTGCCAGCAGCCTCGGGGGGTTGGCCACTGAAGCTTTCTTT. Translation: CASSLGGLATEAFF.

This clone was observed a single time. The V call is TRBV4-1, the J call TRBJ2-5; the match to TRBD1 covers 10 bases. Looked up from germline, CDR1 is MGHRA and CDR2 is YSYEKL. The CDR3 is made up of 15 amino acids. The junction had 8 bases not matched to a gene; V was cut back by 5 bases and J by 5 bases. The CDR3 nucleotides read TGCGCCAGCAGCGAAGGACAGGGGGGTAGGGAGACCCAGTACTTC. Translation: CASSEGQGGRETQYF.

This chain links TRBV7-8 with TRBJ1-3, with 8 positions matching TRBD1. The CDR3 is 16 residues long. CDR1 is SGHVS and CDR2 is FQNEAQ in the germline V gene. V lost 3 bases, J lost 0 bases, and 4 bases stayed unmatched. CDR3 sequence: CASSLAGGASGNTIYF. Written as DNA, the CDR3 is TGTGCCAGCAGCTTGGCAGGGGGCGCCTCTGGAAACACCATATATTTT.